One sample yielded the 22 T cell receptor beta chains listed below, sequenced in a study of radiation and T cells in renal cell carcinoma. Assay used: immunoSEQ multiplex PCR; TCRdb lists only in-frame clones, some missing. The sample gives over 85,000 clones, 70% to 85% of which show up once; roughly 6% is in the top ten. Time point specified: baseline pretreatment blood. This sample's treatment: 15 Gy SBRT to primary tumor, nephrectomy 4 weeks later. The source was blood, collected from a patient whose treatment included radiotherapy and nephrectomy. These receptors were obtained from a man aged 55 to 70 with renal cell carcinoma.

This clone was recorded once. The chain links TRBV6-5 to TRBJ2-7, with 8 positions matching TRBD1. CDR3 length: 12 amino acids. Per germline, CDR1 MNHEY and CDR2 SVGAGI. The trim removed 2 bases at V and 12 bases at J, leaving 6 bases unmatched. CDR3 residues: CASSYQGQGLYF. As DNA, the CDR3 is TGTGCCAGCAGTTACCAAGGACAGGGACTGTACTTC.

The chain employs TRBV6-5 and TRBJ1-5; D is unresolved. This CDR3 comprises 13 residues. Germline V CDR1 and CDR2: MNHEY, SVGAGI. The V gene lost 5 bases and the J gene lost 5 bases, with 10 bases spanning the gap. DNA for the CDR3: TGTGCCAGCAGTGACCGTCGACATCAGCCCCAGCATTTT. Its protein product is CASSDRRHQPQHF.

In nucleotides, the CDR3 is TGTGCCTGGATCCCTACTGGGGGGATTATGCCACAGAACTATGGCTACACCTTC. Its protein is CAWIPTGGIMPQNYGYTF. This chain connects TRBV30 to TRBJ1-2; D is perhaps TRBD1 (5 bases). The CDR3 is made up of 18 amino acids. V was cut by 4 bases and J by 2 bases, with 26 bases left in between. Germline CDR1 and CDR2: GTSNPN and SVGIG (reference sequence).

This chain links TRBV20-1 with TRBJ1-2; no definite D call. Germline V CDR1 and CDR2: DFQATT, SNEGSKA (reference sequence). Between the trimmed V and J ends, which lost 3 bases and 3 bases, there was a span of 2 bases. The CDR3 runs to 10 residues. This CDR3 reads CSARDYGYTF. In DNA, the CDR3 is TGCAGTGCTAGGGACTATGGCTACACCTTC.

This chain uses TRBV19 with TRBJ2-7, with TRBD2 identical over 10 bases. Trimming removed 9 bases from V and 5 bases from J; junction bases left unmatched: 4. The CDR3 length is 12 residues. CDR1 LNHDA and CDR2 SQIVND come from the germline V gene (reference sequence). The CDR3 DNA reads TGTGCCAGCAAAGCGGGAGGGAACGAGCAGTACTTC. It encodes CASKAGGNEQYF.

This chain links TRBV2 with TRBJ1-2, with D perhaps matching TRBD1 (5 bases). This CDR3 has 15 residues. The germline V and J ends were trimmed by 8 bases and 2 bases, with 18 bases remaining between them. From germline, CDR1 is SNHLY and CDR2 FYNNEI. CDR3 sequence: CASLRGSAANYGYTF. CDR3 bases: TGTGCCAGCCTAAGGGGTTCGGCAGCAAACTATGGCTACACCTTC.

This chain links TRBV5-6 with TRBJ1-1; D perhaps matches TRBD1 (5 bases). Germline lookup yields CDR1 SGHDT and CDR2 YYEEEE. There are 15 residues in the CDR3. V was cut by 2 bases and J by 0 bases, with 11 bases left in between. This chain's CDR3 is CASSLLQVMNTEAFF. CDR3 DNA sequence: TGTGCCAGCAGCTTACTACAGGTGATGAACACTGAAGCTTTCTTT. Full variable domain (rest looked up from reference TRBV5-6 and TRBJ1-1): DAGVTQSPTHLIKTRGQQVTLRCSPKSGHDTVSWYQQALGQGPQFIFQYYEEEERQRGNFPDRFSGHQFPNYSSELNVNALLLGDSALYLCASSLLQVMNTEAFFGQGTRLTVV.

This clone has only one observation. The rearrangement joins TRBV6-6 to TRBJ2-3; TRBD1 agrees at 9 bases. In germline, CDR1 is MNHNY, CDR2 SVGAGI (reference sequence). The V segment lost 5 bases and the J segment 4 bases; nucleotides outside the gene matches: 7. The CDR3 totals 15 residues. This CDR3 reads CASSSWDRASDTQYF. CDR3 in DNA: TGTGCCAGCAGTAGCTGGGACAGGGCTTCAGATACGCAGTATTTT.

The rearrangement uses TRBV7-2 and TRBJ2-1; TRBD2 matches at 7 bases. Germline V gene sequence: CDR1 SGHTA, CDR2 FQGNSA. V gave up 3 bases and J gave up 0 bases; unmatched junction bases: 5. CDR3 length equals 16 residues. CDR3 protein: CASSLLAASSYNEQFF. CDR3 DNA: TGTGCCAGCAGCTTGCTAGCGGCTAGCTCCTACAATGAGCAGTTCTTC.

The rearrangement uses TRBV27 and TRBJ1-2; 7 bases align to TRBD1. The CDR3 consists of 13 residues. Germline-derived CDR1 and CDR2 are MNHEY and SMNVEV (reference sequence). V dropped 6 bases and J dropped 11; count of bases not matched to a gene: 12. The CDR3 reads CASSLMSGGLYTF. CDR3 DNA: TGTGCCAGCAGCCTTATGTCAGGGGGGCTTTACACCTTC.

This clone was seen only a few times. The chain employs TRBV21-1 and TRBJ1-3. TRBV21-1 is a pseudogene segment. The CDR3 covers 14 residues. CDR3 nucleotides: TGTGCCAGCAGCACCGAACGGTCTGGAAACACCATATATTTT. It encodes CASSTERSGNTIYF.

The gene calls are TRBV9 and TRBJ2-5, with no clear D. Germline V lookup: CDR1 SGDLS, CDR2 YYNGEE. The CDR3 loop spans 14 amino acids. V gave up 0 bases and J gave up 3 bases, with 9 bases separating them. This CDR3 is CASSVAWQEETQYF. CDR3 in DNA: TGTGCCAGCAGCGTAGCTTGGCAGGAAGAGACCCAGTACTTC.

CDR3 protein: CASSLEGGDEQFF. CDR3 nucleotides: TGCGCCAGCAGCTTGGAGGGTGGGGATGAGCAGTTCTTC. The chain employs TRBV5-1 and TRBJ2-1; D is uncertain. Trimming removed 0 bases at V and 8 bases at J, with 9 bases between. In germline, CDR1 is SGHRS, CDR2 YFSETQ. The CDR3 extends over 13 amino acids.

The chain combines TRBV6-6 with TRBJ2-2, with D possibly being TRBD2 (6 bases). The CDR3 loop spans 15 amino acids. The V and J ends lost 4 bases and 7 bases respectively, with 16 bases between them. The V gene's germline CDR1 is MNHNY and CDR2 SVGAGI (reference sequence). CDR3 in DNA: TGTGCCAGCAGTTCTCGCGGGAATGTGGGCGGGGAGCTGTTTTTT. Protein: CASSSRGNVGGELFF.

This clone was seen only a few times. The chain has TRBV6-5 and TRBJ1-5; D remains ambiguous. From germline, CDR1 is MNHEY and CDR2 SVGAGI. Trimming removed 5 bases at V and 1 base at J, with 12 bases between. This CDR3 is 15 amino acids long. The CDR3, as DNA: TGTGCCAGCAGTGTAGGGCTGAACAGCAATCAGCCCCAGCATTTT. This gives the protein CASSVGLNSNQPQHF.

V usage is TRBV2 and J usage is TRBJ1-1; D may be TRBD1 (5 bases). The CDR3 is made up of 13 amino acids. Germline values: CDR1 SNHLY, CDR2 FYNNEI. Trimming stripped 6 bases from V and 6 bases from J, with 14 bases between. The CDR3 region is CASRRGGVAEAFF. In DNA form, the CDR3 reads TGTGCCAGCAGGCGGGGGGGAGTCGCTGAAGCTTTCTTT.

V is TRBV14 and J is TRBJ1-2; a possible D gene is TRBD1 (5 bases). This CDR3 spans 13 amino acids. V gave up 5 bases and J gave up 4 bases, with 11 bases separating them. The germline CDR1 and CDR2 sequences are SGHDN and FVKESK. DNA for the CDR3: TGTGCCAGCAGCGTGGGGGGTCCCTATGGCTACACCTTC. As protein: CASSVGGPYGYTF.

The chain employs TRBV5-4 and TRBJ2-5; TRBD1 matches at 7 bases. J was trimmed by 1 base and V by 4 bases; bases with no gene match: 7. Germline V gives CDR1 SGHNT, CDR2 YYREEE (reference sequence). The CDR3 consists of 15 residues. The CDR3: CASSSRQGAQETQYF. The DNA of the CDR3 is TGTGCCAGCAGCAGCAGACAGGGAGCCCAAGAGACCCAGTACTTC.

The gene calls are TRBV27 and TRBJ2-1; 13 bases are a match to TRBD2. With V trimmed by 2 bases and J by 4 bases, 5 bases remained unmatched. The germline V gene encodes CDR1 MNHEY and CDR2 SMNVEV (reference sequence). The CDR3 has 17 residues. CDR3 nucleotide sequence: TGTGCCAGCAGTTTACGGACTAGCGGGAGTGGTTACAATGAGCAGTTCTTC. Translation: CASSLRTSGSGYNEQFF.

The chain couples TRBV6-5 to TRBJ2-5, with D unclear. CDR3 length: 15 amino acids. With 4 bases removed from V and 5 bases from J, the gap between germline ends came to 17 bases. Looked up from germline, CDR1 is MNHEY and CDR2 is SVGAGI. In DNA form, the CDR3 reads TGTGCCAGCAGTTCCTTTTCCGGACGTCGGGAGACCCAGTACTTC. It translates to CASSSFSGRRETQYF.

V is TRBV6-5 and J is TRBJ2-7; 11 bases map to TRBD2. Trimming removed 0 bases from V and 3 bases from J; junction bases left unmatched: 1. The CDR3 consists of 15 residues. CDR1 and CDR2 from the germline V gene are MNHEY and SVGAGI. The CDR3 bases are TGTGCCAGCAGTTACTCAACTAGCGGGAGCTACGAGCAGTACTTC. This translates into CASSYSTSGSYEQYF.

The chain carries TRBV27 and TRBJ2-1, with D possibly being TRBD1 (6 bases). The CDR3 sequence is 14 residues long. Germline values: CDR1 MNHEY, CDR2 SMNVEV (reference sequence). V was pared by 5 bases and J by 4 bases, with 12 bases between. This CDR3 reads CASSVRGPYNEQFF. The CDR3 DNA reads TGTGCCAGCAGTGTCAGGGGACCGTACAATGAGCAGTTCTTC.